The clone carrying this T cell receptor (beta chain) was seen at least ten times. The antigen remains unidentified. This CDR3 has 15 amino acids. Per germline, CDR1 MGHRA and CDR2 YSYEKL. Trimming took 1 base from V and 0 from J, leaving 9 bases between them. These data originate in a study of T cells in Graves' hyperthyroidism and ophthalmopathy. The authors took PBMCs from roughly 9.3 ml fresh peripheral blood. RNA transcripts gave rise to amplified TCR beta CDR3 regions. A set of HTBI primers served as the primers for a first-round RT-PCR of the TCR CDR3. TCRdb processed the multiplex PCR reads anew with MiXCR; each CDR3 protein has one entry. The repertoire consists of approximately 560,000 distinct CDR3 sequences, with 15% to 18% occurring once and the leading ten covering around 7.5%. Overall study findings and caveats: Ophthalmopathy prediction by the model preceded onset by a median approximately six months.

This rearrangement joins TRBV4-1 to TRBJ1-2, with D hard to call. The specimen sequenced was blood. The sequence derives from a woman aged 25 to 39 with Graves' hyperthyroidism. CDR3 sequence reads: CASSQVYSSNYGYTF. In DNA, the CDR3 is TGCGCCAGCAGCCAAGTTTACAGTTCTAACTATGGCTACACCTTC.